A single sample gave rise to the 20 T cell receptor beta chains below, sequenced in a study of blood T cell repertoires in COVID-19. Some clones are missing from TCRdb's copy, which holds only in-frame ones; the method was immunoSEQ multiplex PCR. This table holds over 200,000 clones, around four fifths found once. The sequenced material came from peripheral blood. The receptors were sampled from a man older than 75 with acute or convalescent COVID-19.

The CDR3 here is CSVTVNRDVGTQYF. CDR3 coding DNA: TGCAGCGTTACCGTAAACAGGGATGTGGGGACCCAGTACTTC. This rearrangement joins TRBV29-1 to TRBJ2-5; possibly TRBD1 for D (6 bases). Germline V gives CDR1 SQVTM, CDR2 ANQGSEA. The germline V and J ends were trimmed by 5 bases and 7 bases, with 20 bases remaining between them. The CDR3 spans 14 residues.

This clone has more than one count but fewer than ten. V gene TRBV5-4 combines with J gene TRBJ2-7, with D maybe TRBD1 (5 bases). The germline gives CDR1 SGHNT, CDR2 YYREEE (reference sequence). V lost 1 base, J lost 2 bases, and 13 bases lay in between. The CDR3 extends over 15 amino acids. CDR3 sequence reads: CASSLSAGIPYEQYF. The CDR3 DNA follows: TGTGCCAGCAGCTTGTCCGCAGGGATCCCCTACGAGCAGTACTTC.

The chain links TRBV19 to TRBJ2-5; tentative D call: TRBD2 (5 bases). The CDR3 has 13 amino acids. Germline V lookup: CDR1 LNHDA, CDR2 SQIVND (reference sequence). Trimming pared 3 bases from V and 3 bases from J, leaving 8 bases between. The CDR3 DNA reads TGTGCCAGTAGTATCCGGCGGGAAGAGACCCAGTACTTC. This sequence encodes CASSIRREETQYF.

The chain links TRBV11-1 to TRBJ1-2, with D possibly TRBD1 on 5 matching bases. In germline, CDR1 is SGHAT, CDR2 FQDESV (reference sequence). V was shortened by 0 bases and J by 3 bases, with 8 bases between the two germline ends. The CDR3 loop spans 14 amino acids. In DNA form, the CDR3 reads TGTGCCAGCAGCTTAGCTGGGGACTACTATGGCTACACCTTC. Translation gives CASSLAGDYYGYTF.

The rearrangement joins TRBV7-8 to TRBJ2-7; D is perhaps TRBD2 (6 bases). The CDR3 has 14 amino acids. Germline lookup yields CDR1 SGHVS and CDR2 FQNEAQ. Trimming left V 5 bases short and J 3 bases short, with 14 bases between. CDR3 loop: CASSRLEGGYEQYF. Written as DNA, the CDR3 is TGTGCCAGCAGCCGACTAGAAGGTGGCTACGAGCAGTACTTC.

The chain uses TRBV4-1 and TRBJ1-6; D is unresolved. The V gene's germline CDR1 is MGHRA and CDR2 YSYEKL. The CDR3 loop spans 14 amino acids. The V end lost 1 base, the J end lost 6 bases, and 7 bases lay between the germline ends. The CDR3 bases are TGCGCCAGCAGCCAAGCAGGAACTAATTCACCCCTCCACTTT. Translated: CASSQAGTNSPLHF.

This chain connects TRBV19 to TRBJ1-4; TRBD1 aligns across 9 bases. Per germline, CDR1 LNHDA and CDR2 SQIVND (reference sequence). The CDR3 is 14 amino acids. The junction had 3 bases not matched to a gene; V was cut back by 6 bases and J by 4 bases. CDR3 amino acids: CASRRTGDNEKLFF. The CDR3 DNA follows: TGTGCCAGTAGGCGGACAGGGGATAATGAAAAACTGTTTTTT.

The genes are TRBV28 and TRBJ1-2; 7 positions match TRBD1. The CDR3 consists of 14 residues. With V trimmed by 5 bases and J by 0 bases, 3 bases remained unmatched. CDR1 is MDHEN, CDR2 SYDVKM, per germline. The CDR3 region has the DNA TGTGCCAGCAGTCGACAGGGAGCTAACTATGGCTACACCTTC. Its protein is CASSRQGANYGYTF.

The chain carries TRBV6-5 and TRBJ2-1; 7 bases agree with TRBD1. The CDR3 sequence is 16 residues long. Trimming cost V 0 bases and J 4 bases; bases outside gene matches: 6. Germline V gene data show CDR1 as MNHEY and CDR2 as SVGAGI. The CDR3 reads CASSYSFRGRYNEQFF. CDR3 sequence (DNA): TGTGCCAGCAGTTACTCGTTCAGGGGGAGATACAATGAGCAGTTCTTC.

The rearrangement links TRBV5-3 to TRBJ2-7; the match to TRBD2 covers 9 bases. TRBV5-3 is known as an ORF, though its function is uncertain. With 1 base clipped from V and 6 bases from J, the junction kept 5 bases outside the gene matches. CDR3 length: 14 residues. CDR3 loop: CARSLLAGRIEQYF. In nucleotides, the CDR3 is TGTGCCAGAAGCTTGCTAGCGGGACGTATCGAGCAGTACTTC.

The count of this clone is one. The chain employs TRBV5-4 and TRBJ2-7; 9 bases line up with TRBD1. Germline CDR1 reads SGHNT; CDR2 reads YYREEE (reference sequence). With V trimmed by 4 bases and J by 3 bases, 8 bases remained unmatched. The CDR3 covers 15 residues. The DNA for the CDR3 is TGTGCCAGCAGCCACGGGGACAGGGCGGACTACGAGCAGTACTTC. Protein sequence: CASSHGDRADYEQYF.

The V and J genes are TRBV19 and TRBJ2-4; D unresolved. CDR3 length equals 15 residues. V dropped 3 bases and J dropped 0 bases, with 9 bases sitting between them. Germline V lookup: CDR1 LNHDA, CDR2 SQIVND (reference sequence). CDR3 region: CASSIPKIAKNIQYF. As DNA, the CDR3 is TGTGCCAGTAGTATCCCTAAGATAGCCAAAAACATTCAGTACTTC.

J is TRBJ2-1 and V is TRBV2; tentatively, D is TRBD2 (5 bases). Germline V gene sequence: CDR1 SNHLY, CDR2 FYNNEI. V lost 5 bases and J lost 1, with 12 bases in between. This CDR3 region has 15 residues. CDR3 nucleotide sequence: TGTGCCAGCAGTTCGCAGCGGTCTTCCTACAATGAGCAGTTCTTC. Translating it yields CASSSQRSSYNEQFF.

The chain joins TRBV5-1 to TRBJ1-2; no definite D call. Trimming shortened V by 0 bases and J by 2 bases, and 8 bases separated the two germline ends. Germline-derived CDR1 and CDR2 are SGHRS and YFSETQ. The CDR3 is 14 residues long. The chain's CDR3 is CASSLVGQNYGYTF. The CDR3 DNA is TGCGCCAGCAGCTTGGTTGGGCAGAACTATGGCTACACCTTC.

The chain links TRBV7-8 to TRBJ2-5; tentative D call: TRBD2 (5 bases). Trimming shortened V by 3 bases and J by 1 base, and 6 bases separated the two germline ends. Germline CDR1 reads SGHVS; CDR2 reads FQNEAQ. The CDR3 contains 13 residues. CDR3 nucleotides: TGTGCCAGCAGCTTGACTACCCAAGAGACCCAGTACTTC. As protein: CASSLTTQETQYF.

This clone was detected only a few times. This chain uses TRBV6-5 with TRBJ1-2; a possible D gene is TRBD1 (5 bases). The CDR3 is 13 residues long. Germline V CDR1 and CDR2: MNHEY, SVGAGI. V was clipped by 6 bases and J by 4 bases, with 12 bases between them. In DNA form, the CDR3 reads TGTGCCAGCAGCCAGACAGTCGGCTATGGCTACACCTTC. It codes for CASSQTVGYGYTF.

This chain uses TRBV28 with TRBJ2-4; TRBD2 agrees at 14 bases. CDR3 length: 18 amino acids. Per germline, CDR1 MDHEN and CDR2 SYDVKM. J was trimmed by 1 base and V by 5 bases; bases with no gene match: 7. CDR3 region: CASSRLAGGSFAKNIQYF. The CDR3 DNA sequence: TGTGCCAGCAGTAGACTAGCGGGAGGGAGCTTTGCCAAAAACATTCAGTACTTC. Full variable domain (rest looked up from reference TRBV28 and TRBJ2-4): DVKVTQSSRYLVKRTGEKVFLECVQDMDHENMFWYRQDPGLGLRLIYFSYDVKMKEKGDIPEGYSVSREKKERFSLILESASTNQTSMYLCASSRLAGGSFAKNIQYFGAGTRLSVL.

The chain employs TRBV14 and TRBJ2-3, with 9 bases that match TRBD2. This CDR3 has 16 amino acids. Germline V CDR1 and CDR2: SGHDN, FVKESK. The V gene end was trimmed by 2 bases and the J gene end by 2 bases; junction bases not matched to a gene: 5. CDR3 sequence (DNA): TGTGCCAGCAGCCAACTAGCGGGAAGATACACAGATACGCAGTATTTT. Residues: CASSQLAGRYTDTQYF.

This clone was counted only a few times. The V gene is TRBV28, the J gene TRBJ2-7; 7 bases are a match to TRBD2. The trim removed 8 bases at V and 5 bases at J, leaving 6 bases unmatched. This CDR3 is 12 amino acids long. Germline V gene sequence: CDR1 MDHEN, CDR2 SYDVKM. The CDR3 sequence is CASSREDHEQYF. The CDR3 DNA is TGTGCCAGCTCCCGGGAGGACCACGAGCAGTACTTC. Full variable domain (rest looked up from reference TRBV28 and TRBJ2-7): DVKVTQSSRYLVKRTGEKVFLECVQDMDHENMFWYRQDPGLGLRLIYFSYDVKMKEKGDIPEGYSVSREKKERFSLILESASTNQTSMYLCASSREDHEQYFGPGTRLTVT.

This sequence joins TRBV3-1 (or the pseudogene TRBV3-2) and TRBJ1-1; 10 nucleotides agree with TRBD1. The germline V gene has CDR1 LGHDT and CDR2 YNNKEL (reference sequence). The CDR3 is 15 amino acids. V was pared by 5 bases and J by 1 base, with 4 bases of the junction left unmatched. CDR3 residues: CASSYRDRGNTEAFF. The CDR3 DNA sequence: TGTGCCAGCAGCTATCGGGACAGGGGGAACACTGAAGCTTTCTTT.